These 25 T cell receptor beta chains share one sample of origin, sequenced in a study of T-cell reconstitution after alpha-beta-depleted transplantation in children. Unique molecular identifiers were incorporated into the prepared TCRbeta library. TCRdb called the PCR reads again in MiXCR, with one record for every CDR3 protein. The sample has approximately 800,000 distinct CDR3 sequences; about 16% are singletons. Here the sequenced sample was PBMCs, mostly from graft donor cells, taken 360 days after TCRalphabeta/CD19-depleted stem cell transplant. Receptors originate from a male patient between 10 and 17 years old who had a stem cell transplant for acute lymphoblastic leukemia, so the T cells may come from the graft donor.

This clonotype was seen ten or more times. The chain combines TRBV16 with TRBJ2-1; possibly TRBD2 for D (6 bases). The CDR3 is 14 amino acids. CDR1 is KGHSY, CDR2 FQNENV, per germline. Trimming left V 0 bases short and J 9 bases short, with 12 bases between. CDR3 nucleotides: TGTGCCAGCAGCCAATCGGCGGGGTCGAGTGAGCAGTTCTTC. Amino acids: CASSQSAGSSEQFF.

The genes are TRBV12-3 or TRBV12-4 and TRBJ2-5, with TRBD1 matching over 8 bases. The CDR3 totals 15 residues. The V gene end was trimmed by 5 bases and the J gene end by 4 bases; junction bases not matched to a gene: 9. The CDR3 is CASSRQGFAGETQYF. Written as DNA, the CDR3 is TGTGCCAGCAGTAGACAGGGGTTCGCAGGAGAGACCCAGTACTTC.

The V gene is TRBV9, the J gene TRBJ1-1; tentatively, D is TRBD1 (6 bases). V lost 0 bases and J 1 base, leaving 13 bases between the germline ends. Germline loops: CDR1 SGDLS, CDR2 YYNGEE. The CDR3 spans 16 residues. CDR3 region: CASSVASRGQNTEAFF. Here the CDR3 DNA reads TGTGCCAGCAGCGTAGCTAGTCGGGGACAGAACACTGAAGCTTTCTTT.

The chain uses TRBV7-8 and TRBJ2-7; D uncertain. V dropped 5 bases and J dropped 7 bases, with 15 bases sitting between them. This CDR3 has 13 amino acids. Germline CDR1 and CDR2: SGHVS and FQNEAQ. The CDR3 DNA follows: TGTGCCAGCAGCCTGGACGGACCTCTTGAGCAGTACTTC. Translating gives CASSLDGPLEQYF.

This clonotype was found a few times. V is TRBV7-8 and J is TRBJ2-1, with a possible D match to TRBD2 (6 bases). Deletions cut 1 base from V and 6 bases from J, with 16 bases between. The CDR3 covers 16 residues. The germline V gene encodes CDR1 SGHVS and CDR2 FQNEAQ. The CDR3 loop reads CASSLVNAGGLNEQFF. In DNA, the CDR3 is TGTGCCAGCAGCTTAGTTAACGCTGGGGGACTCAATGAGCAGTTCTTC.

This clonotype was recorded at least ten times. This sequence joins TRBV12-3 or TRBV12-4 and TRBJ2-2, with TRBD2 identical over 7 bases. This CDR3 has 14 residues. The junction had 3 bases not matched to a gene; V was cut back by 5 bases and J by 3 bases. As DNA, the CDR3 is TGTGCCAGCAGTCCGGGACTACACACCGGGGAGCTGTTTTTT. Its translation is CASSPGLHTGELFF.

The CDR3 DNA follows: TGTGCCAGCAGTTTAAGTACAGGGGCGAACATTCAGTACTTC. Translation gives CASSLSTGANIQYF. This chain uses TRBV27 with TRBJ2-4, with TRBD1 matching 7 bases. Germline loops: CDR1 MNHEY, CDR2 SMNVEV (reference sequence). With 2 bases clipped from V and 7 bases from J, the junction kept 5 bases outside the gene matches. The CDR3 is made up of 14 amino acids.

This rearrangement joins TRBV15 to TRBJ2-3, with D possibly matching TRBD2 (5 bases). CDR3 size: 18 residues. Germline CDR1 LNHNV, CDR2 YYDKDF (reference sequence). The V and J ends lost 3 bases and 0 bases respectively, with 19 bases between them. The CDR3 DNA is TGTGCCACCAGCAGGCCTCCCCTCTTTGGGAGTAGCACAGATACGCAGTATTTT. It codes for CATSRPPLFGSSTDTQYF.

This clonotype was counted ten times or more. The genes are TRBV20-1 and TRBJ2-1; TRBD2 aligns across 12 bases. With 0 bases clipped from V and 8 bases from J, the junction kept 8 bases outside the gene matches. Germline CDR1 and CDR2: DFQATT and SNEGSKA (reference sequence). The CDR3 spans 16 residues. The CDR3 nucleotides read TGCAGTGCTAGAGATCCCCGACTAGCGGGGGTAGATGAGCAGTTCTTC. As protein: CSARDPRLAGVDEQFF.

This clonotype was seen at least ten times. The genes are TRBV7-2 and TRBJ1-4; D is undetermined. The V end was cut by 2 bases, the J end by 4 bases, with 8 bases between. In germline, CDR1 is SGHTA, CDR2 FQGNSA. The CDR3 extends over 14 amino acids. The CDR3 sequence is CASSLLGINEKLFF. The CDR3 DNA follows: TGTGCCAGCAGCTTATTAGGCATTAATGAAAAACTGTTTTTT.

The rearrangement links TRBV7-9 to TRBJ1-2, with unresolved D. CDR1 is SEHNR, CDR2 FQNEAQ, per germline (reference sequence). V lost 3 bases to trimming and J lost 7 bases, with 6 bases between them. The length of the CDR3 is 11 residues. The chain's CDR3 is CASSFSAGYTF. The CDR3 nucleotides are TGTGCCAGCAGCTTTTCCGCTGGCTACACCTTC.

The chain uses TRBV12-3 or TRBV12-4 and TRBJ1-3, with D possibly TRBD1 on 5 matching bases. V was clipped by 6 bases and J by 3 bases, with 18 bases between them. The CDR3 runs to 16 residues. The DNA of the CDR3 is TGTGCCAGCAGGGGGCAGTTCCTGTATTTTGGAAACACCATATATTTT. The encoded protein is CASRGQFLYFGNTIYF.

A few counts support this clonotype. The CDR3 nucleotides are TGTGCCACCTACTCCGGGACAGGGGTGGGTCAGCCCCAGCATTTT. This gives the protein CATYSGTGVGQPQHF. V and J are TRBV15 and TRBJ1-5, with TRBD1 identical over 10 bases. CDR1 is LNHNV and CDR2 is YYDKDF in the germline V gene (reference sequence). This CDR3 is 15 amino acids long. V was clipped by 8 bases and J by 6 bases; unmatched bases: 10.

This clonotype has only a few counts. The rearrangement links TRBV7-3 to TRBJ2-5, with D perhaps matching TRBD1 or TRBD2 (7 bases each). The CDR3 is 18 residues long. Germline CDR1 is SGHTA and CDR2 is FQGTGA. V was pared by 5 bases and J by 0 bases, with 22 bases between. In DNA form, the CDR3 reads TGTGCCAGCAGCCCCGGGAAATTTCAGGGGGGGTACCAAGAGACCCAGTACTTC. Amino acid sequence: CASSPGKFQGGYQETQYF.

This clonotype was seen only a few times. The chain recombines TRBV9 with TRBJ2-2; D gene unclear. The CDR3 is 14 amino acids. CDR1 and CDR2 from the germline V gene are SGDLS and YYNGEE. The V end lost 4 bases, the J end lost 3 bases, and 10 bases lay between the germline ends. The chain's CDR3 is CASSSPVYTGELFF. Written as DNA, the CDR3 is TGTGCCAGCAGCTCCCCTGTGTACACCGGGGAGCTGTTTTTT.

Only a few counts were recorded for this clonotype. V gene TRBV11-2 combines with J gene TRBJ1-2; no definite D call. V was clipped by 2 bases and J by 3 bases, with 13 bases between them. This CDR3 has 15 amino acids. Germline CDR1 is SGHAT and CDR2 is FQNNGV. CDR3 sequence (DNA): TGTGCCAGCAGCTTAAGGAGGGTTAATCACTATGGCTACACCTTC. Translation: CASSLRRVNHYGYTF.

This clonotype has more than one count but fewer than ten. The CDR3 loop reads CASSGTSLEQYF. CDR3 DNA: TGCGCCAGCAGCGGTACTAGTCTCGAGCAGTACTTC. This chain uses TRBV4-1 with TRBJ2-7; D is possibly TRBD2 (5 bases). The CDR3 is 12 amino acids. Looked up from germline, CDR1 is MGHRA and CDR2 is YSYEKL. Deletions cut 5 bases from V and 6 bases from J, with 11 bases between.

This clonotype appeared a few times. The chain couples TRBV12-3 or TRBV12-4 to TRBJ2-4; D is unclear. V lost 5 bases and J 5 bases, leaving 10 bases between the germline ends. This CDR3 is built from 13 residues. The CDR3 sequence is CASSPRGQNIQYF. For the CDR3, the DNA is TGTGCCAGCAGTCCCCGCGGTCAAAACATTCAGTACTTC.

The V gene is TRBV3-1, the J gene TRBJ2-5; D gene ambiguous. The CDR3 sequence is 14 residues long. Per germline, CDR1 LGHDT and CDR2 YNNKEL (reference sequence). Trimming took off 4 bases at V and 6 bases at J, with 15 bases between the two ends. DNA of the CDR3: TGTGCCAGCAGCCTCTCGGCCCTGCAGAAGACCCAGTACTTC. Protein sequence: CASSLSALQKTQYF.

This clonotype was seen more than once but under ten times. One end of the junction fails to match germline, which may point to a read error. V usage is TRBV29-1 and J usage is TRBJ2-7; 7 bases align to TRBD2. This CDR3 has 11 residues. Germline V gives CDR1 SQVTM, CDR2 ANQGSEA. The CDR3 loop reads CSVEDKGGISF. Here the CDR3 DNA reads TGCAGCGTTGAAGATAAGGGAGGGATCTCCTTC.

This chain connects TRBV3-1 to TRBJ2-7; no clear D. The CDR3 sequence is 12 residues long. CDR1 LGHDT and CDR2 YNNKEL come from the germline V gene (reference sequence). V shed 1 base and J shed 5 bases, with 6 bases lying between them. The CDR3 nucleotides read TGTGCCAGCAGCCAAGCTAGGGACGAGCAGTACTTC. Its protein product is CASSQARDEQYF.

The chain recombines TRBV3-1 with TRBJ2-7, with 15 bases that match TRBD2. This CDR3 comprises 17 residues. Looked up from germline, CDR1 is LGHDT and CDR2 is YNNKEL (reference sequence). Germline trimming cut 4 bases from V and 3 bases from J; bases unmatched to any gene: 7. CDR3 coding DNA: TGTGCCAGCAGCCTAGGACTAGCGGGAGGGAGGAACTACGAGCAGTACTTC. This codes for CASSLGLAGGRNYEQYF.

This clonotype was recorded a few times. V is TRBV20-1 and J is TRBJ2-3; unclear D gene. This CDR3 spans 14 amino acids. Trimming took off 5 bases at V and 0 bases at J, with 12 bases between the two ends. Per germline, CDR1 DFQATT and CDR2 SNEGSKA (reference sequence). Here the CDR3 DNA reads TGCAGTGCTCGACCAGGACCGAGCACAGATACGCAGTATTTT. Its protein is CSARPGPSTDTQYF.

This clonotype came up a few times. The J gene is TRBJ2-2, the V gene TRBV9, with D possibly TRBD2 on 5 matching bases. Germline CDR1 is SGDLS and CDR2 is YYNGEE. Trimming removed 2 bases at V and 7 bases at J, with 9 bases between. The CDR3 length is 13 residues. The CDR3 spells CASSVHGDGELFF. The CDR3 nucleotides are TGTGCCAGCAGCGTTCACGGGGACGGGGAGCTGTTTTTT.

This chain joins TRBV9 and TRBJ2-1; TRBD2 aligns across 7 bases. The CDR3 covers 14 residues. J gave up 6 bases and V 0 bases, and 3 bases lay outside the gene matches. CDR1 and CDR2 from the germline V gene are SGDLS and YYNGEE. CDR3 DNA: TGTGCCAGCAGCGTAGCTGCTAGCGGCAATGAGCAGTTCTTC. Translating it yields CASSVAASGNEQFF.